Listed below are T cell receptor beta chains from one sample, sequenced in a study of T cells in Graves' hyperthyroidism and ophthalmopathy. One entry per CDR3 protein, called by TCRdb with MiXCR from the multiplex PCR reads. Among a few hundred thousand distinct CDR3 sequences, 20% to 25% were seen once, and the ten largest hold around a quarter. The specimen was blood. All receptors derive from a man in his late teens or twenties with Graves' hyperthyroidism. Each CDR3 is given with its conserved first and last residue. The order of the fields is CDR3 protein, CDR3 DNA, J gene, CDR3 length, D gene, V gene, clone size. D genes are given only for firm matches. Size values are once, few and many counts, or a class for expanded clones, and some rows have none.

CASSSTEAFF,TGTGCCAGCAGCTCCACTGAAGCTTTCTTT,TRBJ1-1,10,-,TRBV7-9,many
CASSLSDSYGHTF,TGTGCCAGCAGCTTATCAGACTCCTATGGCCACACCTTC,TRBJ1-2,13,-,TRBV6-5,-
CASSGPPPNYGYTF,TGTGCCAGCAGTGGGCCACCACCCAACTATGGCTACACCTTC,TRBJ1-2,14,-,TRBV7-2,many
CASSPGDVDDIQYF,TGTGCCAGCAGCCCAGGGGACGTGGATGACATTCAGTACTTC,TRBJ2-4,14,-,TRBV2,many
CASSRSGAEAFF,TGTGCCAGCAGTCGGTCAGGGGCGGAAGCTTTCTTT,TRBJ1-1,12,-,TRBV6-1,many
CAISESDPWGTRENVQYF,TGTGCCATCAGTGAGTCCGATCCTTGGGGGACACGGGAAAACGTTCAGTACTTC,TRBJ2-4,18,-,TRBV10-3,-
CASSLAGEPSAAYF,TGTGCCAGCAGCTTAGCGGGCGAACCCTCAGCGGCGTACTTC,TRBJ2-7,14,-,TRBV7-9,many
CASSLTGANEAFF,TGTGCCAGCAGTTTAACAGGGGCCAATGAAGCTTTCTTT,TRBJ1-1,13,TRBD1,TRBV6-5,many
CASTPGRYSNQPQHF,TGTGCCAGCACCCCGGGACGATATAGCAATCAGCCCCAGCATTTT,TRBJ1-5,15,-,TRBV6-1,many
CSASRDRVDEQYF,TGCAGTGCTAGCCGGGACAGGGTCGACGAGCAGTACTTC,TRBJ2-7,13,TRBD1,TRBV20-1,many
CASSYSGTGQETQYF,TGTGCCAGCAGTTACTCCGGGACAGGGCAAGAGACCCAGTACTTC,TRBJ2-5,15,TRBD1,TRBV6-5,many
CASSLRGRLNQETQYF,TGTGCCAGCAGCCTCAGGGGCAGGCTGAACCAAGAGACCCAGTACTTC,TRBJ2-5,16,-,TRBV3-1,-
CASNKDLNYGYTF,TGTGCCAGTAACAAGGACCTTAACTATGGCTACACCTTC,TRBJ1-2,13,-,TRBV2,many
CASTRGGSQETQYF,TGTGCCAGTACACGTGGCGGGAGTCAAGAGACCCAGTACTTC,TRBJ2-5,14,TRBD2,TRBV6-2/TRBV6-3,-
CASSRQGLYGYTF,TGTGCCAGCAGCCGACAGGGCCTCTATGGCTACACCTTC,TRBJ1-2,13,TRBD1,TRBV6-1,-
CSARDSFYEQYF,TGCAGTGCTAGAGACAGTTTCTACGAGCAGTACTTC,TRBJ2-7,12,-,TRBV20-1,many
CASSQTSGGRREQYF,TGTGCCAGCAGCCAGACTAGCGGGGGAAGAAGGGAGCAGTACTTC,TRBJ2-7,15,TRBD2,TRBV6-1,few